One and the same sample provided the 23 T cell receptor beta chains below, sequenced in a study of blood T cell repertoires in COVID-19 (dated by TCRdb to the early 2020s). Receptors were amplified or captured by the immunoSEQ multiplex PCR assay. Here the immuneACCESS table is served through TCRdb, limited to in-frame sequences with V and J called. Missing clones are a known gap in these copies; in checked studies unresolved V genes cover under half, and the rest lacks a known reason. This sample comprises under 300,000 clones, approximately 91% of them detected only once. The leading ten clones occupy about 2% of the sample. Sequenced material: PBMCs or T cells enriched from blood (not recorded which). These receptors were obtained from a woman aged 40 to 50 with acute COVID-19.

The chain uses TRBV7-9 and TRBJ1-4, with 9 bases lining up with TRBD1. This CDR3 region has 13 residues. Germline loops: CDR1 SEHNR, CDR2 FQNEAQ (reference sequence). V lost 7 bases to trimming and J lost 6 bases; unmatched junction nucleotides: 3. In DNA, the CDR3 is TGTGCCAGCACCCGGACAGGGGATGAAAAACTGTTTTTT. This codes for CASTRTGDEKLFF.

The chain carries TRBV2 and TRBJ2-3; no clear D. From germline, CDR1 is SNHLY and CDR2 FYNNEI. Trimming took 0 bases from V and 5 from J, leaving 6 bases between them. The CDR3 has 13 residues. CDR3 residues: CASSEAQVDTQYF. CDR3 coding DNA: TGTGCCAGCAGTGAAGCGCAGGTAGATACGCAGTATTTT.

The chain is built from TRBV7-2 and TRBJ2-7; D might be TRBD2 (6 bases). V gave up 5 bases and J gave up 1 base, with 12 bases separating them. CDR1 is SGHTA and CDR2 is FQGNSA in the germline V gene. The CDR3 runs 14 residues. CDR3 bases: TGTGCCAGCAGCGACCGGGACTCGTCCTACGAGCAGTACTTC. Translating it yields CASSDRDSSYEQYF.

The CDR3 nucleotides read TGCGCCAGCAGCTTGGGGACTAGCGGGGTGGAGACCCAGTACTTC. Amino acid sequence: CASSLGTSGVETQYF. V usage is TRBV5-1 and J usage is TRBJ2-5; 12 bases agree with TRBD2. CDR1 and CDR2 (germline): SGHRS, YFSETQ. The CDR3 is 15 amino acids. Unmatched junction bases numbered 2, after V lost 0 bases and J lost 5 bases.

The J gene is TRBJ2-6, the V gene TRBV2; 7 nucleotides agree with TRBD1. From germline, CDR1 is SNHLY and CDR2 FYNNEI. This CDR3 has 15 residues. Trimming at V came to 7 bases and at J to 3 bases, leaving 6 bases not matched to a gene. CDR3 bases: TGTGCCAGCAACCGACAGGGTGGTGGGGCCAACGTCCTGACTTTC. The encoded protein is CASNRQGGGANVLTF.

V usage is TRBV9 and J usage is TRBJ2-7; TRBD1 agrees at 9 bases. Germline CDR1 and CDR2: SGDLS and YYNGEE. With 0 bases clipped from V and 0 bases from J, the junction kept 1 base outside the gene matches. This CDR3 is built from 15 residues. The CDR3, as DNA: TGTGCCAGCAGCGTAGGGGACAGGGCCTCCTACGAGCAGTACTTC. The encoded protein is CASSVGDRASYEQYF.

The chain carries TRBV7-2 and TRBJ2-3, with D unclear. V was shortened by 4 bases and J by 6 bases, with 14 bases between the two germline ends. Germline CDR1 SGHTA, CDR2 FQGNSA. The CDR3 runs to 14 residues. CDR3 amino acids: CASSSETARDTQYF. DNA of the CDR3: TGTGCCAGCAGCTCAGAAACAGCACGGGATACGCAGTATTTT.

The V and J genes are TRBV28 and TRBJ1-2; D is ambiguous. The CDR3 is 12 amino acids. Germline V CDR1 and CDR2: MDHEN, SYDVKM. V shed 6 bases and J shed 4 bases, with 9 bases lying between them. The CDR3 is CASRLSVYGYTF. The DNA for the CDR3 is TGTGCCAGCAGGTTGTCTGTCTATGGCTACACCTTC.

CDR3 amino acids: CASSLDPGQVDIQYF. Here the CDR3 DNA reads TGTGCCAGCAGCCTTGACCCCGGACAGGTGGACATTCAGTACTTC. The chain couples TRBV11-3 to TRBJ2-4; 7 bases map to TRBD1. Per germline, CDR1 SGHNT and CDR2 YENEEA. The trim removed 5 bases at V and 8 bases at J, leaving 12 bases unmatched. CDR3 length: 15 residues.

The J gene is TRBJ1-2, the V gene TRBV5-1; D is unclear. Deletions cut 4 bases from V and 8 bases from J, with 21 bases between. Germline CDR1 SGHRS, CDR2 YFSETQ. The CDR3 is 15 residues long. The CDR3 region has the DNA TGCGCCAGCAGCGAAAGAGGATCAGCGACGGAGGGCTACACCTTC. It codes for CASSERGSATEGYTF. The full variable domain, its missing parts supplied by reference TRBV5-1 and TRBJ1-2, is KAGVTQTPRYLIKTRGQQVTLSCSPISGHRSVSWYQQTPGQGLQFLFEYFSETQRNKGNFPGRFSGRQFSNSRSEMNVSTLELGDSALYLCASSERGSATEGYTFGSGTRLTVV.

CDR3 loop: CASRPPNDGGTEAFF. As DNA, the CDR3 is TGCGCCAGCAGGCCCCCCAACGACGGGGGCACTGAAGCTTTCTTT. V usage is TRBV10-1 and J usage is TRBJ1-1, with D tentatively TRBD1 (5 bases). The CDR3 extends over 15 amino acids. Trimming removed 6 bases at V and 4 bases at J, with 18 bases between. Germline CDR1 reads WNHNN; CDR2 reads SYGVQD (reference sequence).

The V gene is TRBV19, the J gene TRBJ2-1; D call uncertain. V dropped 3 bases and J dropped 8 bases, with 5 bases sitting between them. CDR3 size: 11 residues. The germline CDR1 and CDR2 sequences are LNHDA and SQIVND (reference sequence). CDR3 DNA sequence: TGTGCCAGTAGTATTGTCGATGAGCAGTTCTTC. Translating gives CASSIVDEQFF. Together with reference TRBV19 and TRBJ2-1, the CDR3 gives the full variable domain: DGGITQSPKYLFRKEGQNVTLSCEQNLNHDAMYWYRQDPGQGLRLIYYSQIVNDFQKGDIAEGYSVSREKKESFPLTVTSAQKNPTAFYLCASSIVDEQFFGPGTRLTVL.

This rearrangement joins TRBV21-1 to TRBJ1-4; TRBD1 is the table's D call, not checked against the DNA. TRBV21-1 is listed as a pseudogene. CDR3 length: 15 amino acids. The CDR3 DNA is TGTGCCAGCAGCAACTGGGCAGGGTGGGTTGAAAAACTGTTTTTT. It translates to CASSNWAGWVEKLFF.

V gene TRBV6-5 combines with J gene TRBJ2-7, with 10 nucleotides matching TRBD2. V lost 0 bases, J lost 3 bases, and 5 bases stayed unmatched. Germline lookup yields CDR1 MNHEY and CDR2 SVGAGI. The CDR3 totals 16 residues. The chain's CDR3 is CASSYSQRGGSYEQYF. As DNA, the CDR3 is TGTGCCAGCAGTTACTCCCAGCGGGGGGGTAGCTACGAGCAGTACTTC.

This clone was detected a few times. J is TRBJ2-4 and V is TRBV5-1, with 7 bases lining up with TRBD1. There are 16 residues in the CDR3. CDR1 and CDR2 from the germline V gene are SGHRS and YFSETQ. The trim removed 4 bases at V and 0 bases at J, leaving 7 bases unmatched. This CDR3 reads CASSRTGPLAKNIQYF. The CDR3 nucleotides are TGCGCCAGCAGCCGGACAGGCCCGCTAGCCAAAAACATTCAGTACTTC. Full variable domain (remainder filled in from reference TRBV5-1 and TRBJ2-4): KAGVTQTPRYLIKTRGQQVTLSCSPISGHRSVSWYQQTPGQGLQFLFEYFSETQRNKGNFPGRFSGRQFSNSRSEMNVSTLELGDSALYLCASSRTGPLAKNIQYFGAGTRLSVL.

The chain recombines TRBV18 with TRBJ1-2; D not resolved. The CDR3 covers 12 residues. Germline CDR1 is KGHSH and CDR2 is LQKENI. The V and J ends lost 4 bases and 7 bases respectively, with 10 bases between them. This CDR3 is CASSLRGVGYTF. The CDR3 DNA follows: TGTGCCAGCTCACTTCGGGGTGTTGGCTACACCTTC.

V usage is TRBV14 and J usage is TRBJ2-6; TRBD1 agrees at 8 bases. J was trimmed by 0 bases and V by 3 bases; bases with no gene match: 10. The CDR3 is 19 amino acids. Germline CDR1 is SGHDN and CDR2 is FVKESK. For the CDR3, the DNA is TGTGCCAGCAGCCATATTCCGGGACAGGAAAGCTCTGGGGCCAACGTCCTGACTTTC. The encoded protein is CASSHIPGQESSGANVLTF.

The chain recombines TRBV5-6 with TRBJ2-1, with 7 nucleotides matching TRBD2. The ends lost 4 bases at V and 3 bases at J; junction bases unmatched: 10. This CDR3 contains 16 residues. Germline V gene data show CDR1 as SGHDT and CDR2 as YYEEEE. The CDR3 bases are TGTGCCAGCAGCCCGCGTCCGGGACTACGCTACAATGAGCAGTTCTTC. Residues: CASSPRPGLRYNEQFF.

In this sample, this clone turned up many times. The chain has TRBV5-1 and TRBJ2-2; TRBD2 aligns across 9 bases. Germline CDR1 and CDR2: SGHRS and YFSETQ. The junction had 8 bases not matched to a gene; V was cut back by 5 bases and J by 0 bases. This CDR3 contains 17 residues. CDR3 in amino acids: CASRVGSGSPNTGELFF. CDR3 in DNA: TGCGCCAGCAGGGTGGGTAGCGGGAGCCCGAACACCGGGGAGCTGTTTTTT.

J is TRBJ2-5 and V is TRBV19, with 11 bases matching TRBD2. V dropped 4 bases and J dropped 9; count of bases not matched to a gene: 4. Looked up from germline, CDR1 is LNHDA and CDR2 is SQIVND (reference sequence). The CDR3 loop spans 13 amino acids. For the CDR3, the DNA is TGTGCCAGTAGTAGGGGTAGCGGGGGGGCCCAGTACTTC. The encoded protein is CASSRGSGGAQYF.

The rearrangement links TRBV3-1 (or the pseudogene TRBV3-2) to TRBJ1-1, with 7 bases fitting TRBD1. The CDR3 spans 12 residues. With V trimmed by 3 bases and J by 10 bases, 5 bases remained unmatched. Per germline, CDR1 LGHDT and CDR2 YNNKEL (reference sequence). The CDR3: CASSHQGVVAFF. CDR3 bases: TGTGCCAGCAGCCATCAGGGGGTGGTAGCTTTCTTT.

CDR3 amino acids: CASRGGTGGSYEQYF. CDR3 DNA sequence: TGCGCCAGCAGGGGTGGGACAGGAGGCTCCTACGAGCAGTACTTC. The rearrangement links TRBV10-2 to TRBJ2-7; 8 nucleotides line up with TRBD1. The CDR3 length is 15 residues. The germline V gene encodes CDR1 WSHSY and CDR2 SAAADI. With V trimmed by 6 bases and J by 0 bases, 7 bases remained unmatched.

This rearrangement joins TRBV9 to TRBJ1-1, with a tentative D call TRBD1 (6 bases). Trimming shortened V by 2 bases and J by 3 bases, and 17 bases separated the two germline ends. CDR3 size: 16 residues. Germline-derived CDR1 and CDR2 are SGDLS and YYNGEE. The CDR3, as DNA: TGTGCCAGCAGCGTGTCTTCCTACCCAGGGGACACTGAAGCTTTCTTT. Translated: CASSVSSYPGDTEAFF. Based on the CDR3 plus reference TRBV9 and TRBJ1-1, the full variable domain is DSGVTQTPKHLITATGQRVTLRCSPRSGDLSVYWYQQSLDQGLQFLIQYYNGEERAKGNILERFSAQQFPDLHSELNLSSLELGDSALYFCASSVSSYPGDTEAFFGQGTRLTVV.